This T cell receptor (beta chain) came from a study of T-cell memory formation after mild COVID-19. Whole-study findings and limits: CD4/CD8 balance characterized clones contracting day 15 to 85, and CD4+ skew characterized later expanders. Cross-reactive memory appears to have joined, as suggested by some responding clones showing up in pre-infection memory.

TCRdb reanalysed the 5' RACE reads using MiXCR and keeps one entry per CDR3 protein. The repertoire holds some 600,000 distinct CDR3 sequences, 15% to 20% seen once, with approximately 8.1% in the top ten. Unmatched junction bases numbered 8, after V lost 3 bases and J lost 3 bases. CDR3 length: 17 amino acids. CDR1 and CDR2 from the germline V gene are DFQATT and SNEGSKA (reference sequence). A few counts support this clonotype. No antigen is known for it. The TCR was taken from an adult woman who had mild COVID-19 (a few samples of this study predate the infection). Cell type and time point are not known. V gene TRBV20-1 combines with J gene TRBJ2-2; 12 bases fit TRBD2. Sequenced input: PBMCs or a T cell subset sorted from them (not recorded which). The CDR3 protein is CSARGRLAGVDTGELFF. For the CDR3, the DNA is TGCAGTGCTAGGGGGAGACTAGCGGGAGTTGACACCGGGGAGCTGTTTTTT.